The sequence of this T cell receptor (beta chain) was determined in a study of blood T cell repertoires in COVID-19. Study background: PBMCs, B-cell-depleted T cells, or T cells provided the cDNA or gDNA that made up the material.

The germline V gene encodes CDR1 SGHRS and CDR2 YFSETQ. CDR3 length: 15 amino acids. V was trimmed by 2 bases and J by 4 bases, leaving 15 bases between them. In the authors' methods: Nucleated cell counts were estimated from reference gene primer amplification. This table comes from immunoSEQ multiplex PCR, and its TCRdb copy is limited to in-frame clones, with some not included. D and trimming come from the DNA, and the V and J calls and clone size come from that table. Among approximately 250,000 clones listed, roughly nine tenths were seen once. The TCR comes from a woman in her sixties who had recovered from COVID-19. The rearrangement links TRBV5-1 to TRBJ1-1, with a tentative D call TRBD1 (6 bases). The sequenced sample consisted of peripheral blood. CDR3 sequence: CASSFPGHRPTEAFF. The DNA of the CDR3 is TGCGCCAGCAGCTTCCCGGGACATAGGCCCACTGAAGCTTTCTTT.